Below, 24 T cell receptor beta chains from the same sample are listed, as sequenced in a study of CD8+ T cells in alopecia areata. cDNA reverse transcribed from extracted RNA served as the sequencing template. Generated by immunoSEQ multiplex PCR, the TCRdb table keeps only in-frame clones and is missing some. The sample lists roughly 250,000 clones, 60% occurring once. Treatment meaning: oral pan-JAK inhibitor, 5-10 mg twice daily. Source: CD4+ T cells sorted from blood, taken at roughly week 53, from a patient treated with tofacitinib. The origin of the receptors is a human donor with alopecia areata.

The sample holds a few counts of this clone. The rearrangement uses TRBV4-3 and TRBJ2-2, with D perhaps given as TRBD1 or TRBD2 (5 bases each). Germline assignment: CDR1 LGHNA and CDR2 YSLEER. CDR3 size: 19 residues. V was cut by 0 bases and J by 3 bases, with 20 bases left in between. The CDR3 spells CASSQEWLWGSSDTGELFF. Written as DNA, the CDR3 is TGCGCCAGCAGCCAAGAATGGCTCTGGGGGAGCTCGGACACCGGGGAGCTGTTTTTT.

V gene TRBV27 combines with J gene TRBJ2-7, with D tentatively TRBD1 (5 bases). The length of the CDR3 is 14 residues. CDR1 is MNHEY, CDR2 SMNVEV, per germline (reference sequence). The V end lost 5 bases, the J end lost 3 bases, and 14 bases lay between the germline ends. Here the CDR3 DNA reads TGTGCCAGCAGTATAAGGGGCCCACTCTACGAGCAGTACTTC. Translation gives CASSIRGPLYEQYF.

This rearrangement joins TRBV25-1 to TRBJ1-5; no clear D. Per the germline V gene, CDR1 is MGHDK and CDR2 is SYGVNS. V lost 3 bases and J 4 bases, leaving 10 bases between the germline ends. This CDR3 is 14 amino acids long. CDR3 sequence (DNA): TGTGCCAGCAGTGACCAAGGTTGGAATCAGCCCCAGCATTTT. As protein: CASSDQGWNQPQHF.

The chain recombines TRBV11-2 with TRBJ2-7, with no clear D. V was cut by 5 bases and J by 3 bases, with 11 bases left in between. The CDR3 is 13 amino acids. Germline V gene sequence: CDR1 SGHAT, CDR2 FQNNGV. The CDR3: CASSPDLDYEQYF. CDR3 sequence (DNA): TGTGCCAGCAGCCCCGACCTCGACTACGAGCAGTACTTC.

This clone was recorded once. The rearrangement uses TRBV6-1 and TRBJ2-1; 8 positions agree with TRBD2. Germline CDR1 reads MNHNS; CDR2 reads SASEGT. The CDR3 is 14 amino acids. CDR3 in amino acids: CVMEAGETYNEQFF. Written as DNA, the CDR3 is TGTGTTATGGAAGCGGGAGAAACCTACAATGAGCAGTTCTTC.

About this clone itself: A read error may explain this, as a much larger clone is one base away. The rearrangement links TRBV7-9 to TRBJ2-7; D not resolved. V was cut by 4 bases and J by 3 bases, with 4 bases left in between. Germline CDR1 and CDR2: SEHNR and FQNEAQ (reference sequence). This CDR3 is built from 11 residues. The CDR3 coding sequence is TGTGCCAGCAGCTCCTACTACGAGCAGTACTTC. Translation gives CASSSYYEQYF.

The chain recombines TRBV10-3 with TRBJ1-5, with 8 bases that match TRBD1. Germline trimming cut 6 bases from V and 2 bases from J; bases unmatched to any gene: 6. The germline V gene has CDR1 ENHRY and CDR2 SYGVKD. CDR3 length: 15 residues. CDR3 region: CAIRQGAGGNQPQHF. CDR3 coding DNA: TGTGCCATCAGGCAGGGGGCGGGGGGCAATCAGCCCCAGCATTTT.

V usage is TRBV6-5 and J usage is TRBJ1-2, with D hard to call. This CDR3 spans 14 amino acids. V lost 6 bases and J 4 bases, leaving 15 bases between the germline ends. Germline V gene data show CDR1 as MNHEY and CDR2 as SVGAGI. Here the CDR3 reads CASSPTPVSYGYTF. In DNA, the CDR3 is TGTGCCAGCAGCCCTACCCCCGTTTCCTATGGCTACACCTTC.

The rearrangement links TRBV6-5 to TRBJ2-2; D perhaps matches TRBD2 (6 bases). This CDR3 has 14 amino acids. Germline V gene data show CDR1 as MNHEY and CDR2 as SVGAGI. V was trimmed by 2 bases and J by 6 bases, leaving 10 bases between them. In DNA form, the CDR3 reads TGTGCCAGCAGTTACGGGGGGATATCCGGGGAGCTGTTTTTT. Its translation: CASSYGGISGELFF.

CDR3 region: CASSLEQGAGGYTF. Here the CDR3 DNA reads TGTGCCAGCAGCTTGGAACAGGGGGCTGGTGGCTACACCTTC. V usage is TRBV5-6 and J usage is TRBJ1-2; 9 bases align to TRBD1. This CDR3 spans 14 amino acids. V was pared by 0 bases and J by 7 bases, with 4 bases of the junction left unmatched. Germline values: CDR1 SGHDT, CDR2 YYEEEE.

The J gene is TRBJ1-1, the V gene TRBV15, with unresolved D. This CDR3 has 12 residues. V was pared by 1 base and J by 6 bases, with 6 bases between. Germline CDR1 is LNHNV and CDR2 is YYDKDF (reference sequence). This CDR3 is CATSRVDSEAFF. DNA for the CDR3: TGTGCCACCAGCAGAGTCGACTCTGAAGCTTTCTTT.

There are a few counts of this clone. The rearrangement uses TRBV29-1 and TRBJ2-5; D gene ambiguous. Germline lookup yields CDR1 SQVTM and CDR2 ANQGSEA. CDR3 length equals 10 residues. V was shortened by 7 bases and J by 7 bases, with 10 bases between the two germline ends. Here the CDR3 reads CSGGSRTQYF. CDR3 DNA: TGCAGCGGTGGGTCCCGGACCCAGTACTTC.

This chain connects TRBV5-1 to TRBJ2-5, with D unclear. The DNA end is more similar to TRBJ2-7, so the J call may be wrong. The CDR3 runs to 12 residues. Germline V CDR1 and CDR2: SGHRS, YFSETQ. CDR3 nucleotide sequence: TGCGCCAGCAGCTCTTCAACCTACGAGCAGTACTTC. Residues: CASSSSTYEQYF.

V and J are TRBV6-6 and TRBJ1-5; D gene ambiguous. Germline V lookup: CDR1 MNHNY, CDR2 SVGAGI (reference sequence). Trimming shortened V by 2 bases and J by 2 bases, and 10 bases separated the two germline ends. The length of the CDR3 is 15 residues. The DNA for the CDR3 is TGTGCCAGCAGTTACACCCAAGCGGGCAATCAGCCCCAGCATTTT. Residues: CASSYTQAGNQPQHF.

The chain combines TRBV5-1 with TRBJ2-2; D gene unclear. The CDR3 has 13 amino acids. Germline values: CDR1 SGHRS, CDR2 YFSETQ. The V and J ends lost 4 bases and 3 bases respectively, with 7 bases between them. The CDR3 loop is CASSHRDTGELFF. The CDR3 nucleotides are TGCGCCAGCAGCCACCGGGACACCGGGGAGCTGTTTTTT.

V gene TRBV25-1 combines with J gene TRBJ2-7, with D possibly TRBD1 on 5 matching bases. There are 15 residues in the CDR3. Per the germline V gene, CDR1 is MGHDK and CDR2 is SYGVNS. The germline V and J ends were trimmed by 2 bases and 3 bases, with 14 bases remaining between them. CDR3 nucleotides: TGTGCCAGCAGTGAACAGGGAACGGACCTCTACGAGCAGTACTTC. It translates to CASSEQGTDLYEQYF.

The rearrangement uses TRBV25-1 and TRBJ2-3; D tentatively reads TRBD1 or TRBD2 (5 bases each). Trimming left V 1 base short and J 3 bases short, with 11 bases between. The CDR3 spans 15 residues. CDR1 and CDR2 (germline): MGHDK, SYGVNS. The CDR3 is CASSEFLGVTDTQYF. The CDR3 nucleotides are TGTGCCAGCAGTGAATTCCTGGGGGTGACAGATACGCAGTATTTT.

This clone was picked up one time. The rearrangement links TRBV7-2 to TRBJ2-5; D perhaps matches TRBD2 (5 bases). Germline V CDR1 and CDR2: SGHTA, FQGNSA. V was shortened by 5 bases and J by 5 bases, with 12 bases between the two germline ends. There are 13 residues in the CDR3. The CDR3 bases are TGTGCCAGCAGCACTAGGCGGCGGGAGACCCAGTACTTC. It specifies CASSTRRRETQYF.

The J gene is TRBJ2-7, the V gene TRBV9; 11 nucleotides align to TRBD2. The CDR3 consists of 14 residues. The V gene end was trimmed by 3 bases and the J gene end by 4 bases; junction bases not matched to a gene: 3. Per the germline V gene, CDR1 is SGDLS and CDR2 is YYNGEE. CDR3 amino acids: CASSAGLAGYEQYF. In DNA, the CDR3 is TGTGCCAGCAGCGCCGGACTAGCGGGTTACGAGCAGTACTTC.

Only one count was recorded for this clone. The chain combines TRBV30 with TRBJ1-2; D not resolved. Germline V CDR1 and CDR2: GTSNPN, SVGIG (reference sequence). This CDR3 has 13 residues. Trimming shortened V by 3 bases and J by 5 bases, and 13 bases separated the two germline ends. This chain's CDR3 is CAWSPSGPYGYTF. In DNA, the CDR3 is TGTGCCTGGAGCCCCTCCGGGCCGTATGGCTACACCTTC.

The chain has TRBV10-3 and TRBJ2-4; D unresolved. In germline, CDR1 is ENHRY, CDR2 SYGVKD. This CDR3 is built from 13 residues. Trimming took off 3 bases at V and 6 bases at J, with 9 bases between the two ends. For the CDR3, the DNA is TGTGCCATCAGTGAAAGGTCGGGAAACATTCAGTACTTC. This encodes CAISERSGNIQYF.

The chain combines TRBV25-1 with TRBJ2-5, with 10 bases lining up with TRBD2. This CDR3 region has 15 residues. Unmatched junction bases numbered 1, after V lost 3 bases and J lost 0 bases. Per the germline V gene, CDR1 is MGHDK and CDR2 is SYGVNS. CDR3 protein: CASSDLAGDQETQYF. In DNA, the CDR3 is TGTGCCAGCAGTGACCTAGCGGGGGACCAAGAGACCCAGTACTTC. The full variable domain, rest sourced from reference TRBV25-1 and TRBJ2-5, is EADIYQTPRYLVIGTGKKITLECSQTMGHDKMYWYQQDPGMELHLIHYSYGVNSTEKGDLSSESTVSRIRTEHFPLTLESARPSHTSQYLCASSDLAGDQETQYFGPGTRLLVL.

This chain connects TRBV6-1 to TRBJ2-7, with D perhaps matching TRBD2 (6 bases). This CDR3 contains 12 residues. Germline CDR1 MNHNS, CDR2 SASEGT. The V and J ends lost 7 bases and 4 bases respectively, with 11 bases between them. DNA of the CDR3: TGTGCCAGCATCCTGGGGGGTTACGAGCAGTACTTC. Encoded protein: CASILGGYEQYF.

This chain connects TRBV7-9 to TRBJ1-5, with TRBD1 as a possible D gene (5 bases). V was shortened by 5 bases and J by 0 bases, with 11 bases between the two germline ends. This CDR3 contains 15 residues. The V gene's germline CDR1 is SEHNR and CDR2 FQNEAQ (reference sequence). CDR3 sequence (DNA): TGTGCCAGCAGCCGGGACGGTTATAGCAATCAGCCCCAGCATTTT. Translated, it gives CASSRDGYSNQPQHF. The complete variable domain, with remaining parts taken from reference TRBV7-9 and TRBJ1-5, reads DTGVSQNPRHKITKRGQNVTFRCDPISEHNRLYWYRQTLGQGPEFLTYFQNEAQLEKSRLLSDRFSAERPKGSFSTLEIQRTEQGDSAMYLCASSRDGYSNQPQHFGDGTRLSIL.